This entry lists 2 T cell receptor beta chains sequenced from one sample in a study of blood T cell repertoires in COVID-19. The repertoire was sequenced with immunoSEQ multiplex PCR; TCRdb's copy has only in-frame clones and lacks some. The table has roughly 180,000 clones, roughly 85% seen once. Input material: peripheral blood. The receptors were gathered from a woman aged 45 to 65 with COVID-19, enrolled during active disease.

V is TRBV4-3 and J is TRBJ2-2; 9 bases are shared with TRBD1. The germline V gene encodes CDR1 LGHNA and CDR2 YSLEER. This CDR3 spans 16 amino acids. The trim removed 5 bases at V and 3 bases at J, leaving 7 bases unmatched. The CDR3 spells CASSTRWTGDTGELFF. The CDR3 region has the DNA TGCGCCAGCAGCACACGCTGGACAGGGGACACCGGGGAGCTGTTTTTT.

V is TRBV11-2 and J is TRBJ2-5; no clear D. Germline assignment: CDR1 SGHAT and CDR2 FQNNGV. V was clipped by 3 bases and J by 5 bases, with 10 bases between them. The CDR3 sequence is 13 residues long. CDR3 in DNA: TGTGCCAGCAGCTTTCCGGGTGAGGAGACCCAGTACTTC. The encoded protein is CASSFPGEETQYF.